This T cell receptor beta chain was captured by sequencing in a study of CD8 T cell repertoires and HIV-1 epitope variants. Looking at the study overall: Separate wells received one of Twenty-five Gag or Nef variant peptides. Controls included no peptide, Ebola AY9 epitope, and a CMV, EBV, flu pool. An uncultured baseline aliquot held 1M T cells.

Findings and caveats of the study: Of roughly ten antigen-specific beta clonotypes, about six appeared to cross-react with escape variants.

Concerning this clone itself: Its antigen is not known.

CDR1 is SNHLY, CDR2 FYNNEI, per germline. The CDR3 is 15 amino acids. V shed 3 bases and J shed 7 bases, with 18 bases lying between them. Generated by immunoSEQ multiplex PCR, the TCRdb table keeps only in-frame clones and is missing some. Here the sample spans roughly 5,700 clones, about two thirds being singletons. The rearrangement uses TRBV2 and TRBJ2-5, with a tentative D call TRBD1 (6 bases). This receptor was identified in a male donor with HIV. Sequences were obtained from cultured CD8+ T cells derived from PBMCs. The CDR3, as DNA: TGTGCCAGCAGTGATCCGGACAGCGCTTGGGGGACCCAGTACTTC. As protein: CASSDPDSAWGTQYF.